These T cell receptor beta chains were read from a single sample in a study of OX40 agonist ivuxolimab in advanced cancers. Measured with immunoSEQ multiplex PCR; TCRdb has only the in-frame clones, and not every one. The data contain tens of thousands of clones, around 90% of them singletons. The sample was CD4+ or CD8+ T cells sorted from blood, taken in a trial of the OX40 agonist ivuxolimab. The source is an adult with an advanced solid tumor such as melanoma, head and neck, liver or kidney cancer. The CDR3 runs from the conserved cysteine through the conserved F or W. D genes are given only for firm matches. Not every row has a clone size; where given, it reads once, few, many or a size class.

-	-	TRBV5-1	TRBJ1-2	TGCGCCAGCAGCTTGGACGGGGAAAACTATGGCTACACCTTC	CASSLDGENYGYTF
-	-	TRBV7-2	TRBJ1-2	TGTGCCAGCAGTGTGGGGGGTAACTATGGCTACACCTTC	CASSVGGNYGYTF
-	TRBD2	TRBV7-8	TRBJ2-1	TGTGCCAGCAGCCCACAAGCGTCCCCGGGGGGTGAGCAGTTCTTC	CASSPQASPGGEQFF
-	-	TRBV5-1	TRBJ2-2	TGCGCCAGCAGCTTGTATCAGCCGACCCTTGGGGAGCTGTTTTTT	CASSLYQPTLGELFF
once	TRBD1	TRBV30	TRBJ2-1	TGTGCCTGGAGTGCGCAGGGGGTCAGTGAGCAGTTCTTC	CAWSAQGVSEQFF
-	-	TRBV11-2	TRBJ1-2	TGTGCCAGCAGGTCACTCAGGGGTCGGACTAACTATGGCTACACCTTC	CASRSLRGRTNYGYTF
-	-	TRBV10-3	TRBJ2-1	TGTGCCATCAGCCATGACATGGGGAATGAGCAGTTCTTC	CAISHDMGNEQFF
-	-	TRBV6-1	TRBJ2-5	TGTGCCAGCCGTAGGGGCGGGGATGTGGAGACCCAGTACTTC	CASRRGGDVETQYF
-	-	TRBV30	TRBJ1-1	TGTGCCTGGAGGGGACGCCTGAACACTGAAGCTTTCTTT	CAWRGRLNTEAFF
-	TRBD1	TRBV30	TRBJ1-6	TGTGCCTGGAGAACCCCTGACAGGGGCGGTTCACCCCTCCACTTT	CAWRTPDRGGSPLHF
few	-	TRBV5-1	TRBJ2-5	TGCGCCAGCAGCTTTACTCCACAAGAGACCCAGTACTTC	CASSFTPQETQYF
-	-	TRBV20-1	TRBJ2-7	TGCAGTGCTAGGACTAACTACGAGCAGTACTTC	CSARTNYEQYF
few	-	TRBV5-5	TRBJ2-7	TGTGCCAGCAGCTTGGCCTGGAGAGGGCCGTCCTACGAGCAGTACTTC	CASSLAWRGPSYEQYF
-	-	TRBV19	TRBJ1-6	TGTGCCAGTAGAACAAGGGGAAATTCACCCCTCCACTTT	CASRTRGNSPLHF
-	-	TRBV18	TRBJ1-2	TGTGCCAGCTCACCACAGGCAGAAGACTATGGCTACACCTTC	CASSPQAEDYGYTF
few	TRBD1	TRBV6-5	TRBJ1-2	TGTGCCAGCACCCGACAGGGGGGCGACTATGGCTACACCTTC	CASTRQGGDYGYTF
-	TRBD1	TRBV9	TRBJ2-7	TGTGCCAGCAGCCCCCTAGGTTCCGGGACAGGGCTCTACGAGCAGTACTTC	CASSPLGSGTGLYEQYF
-	-	TRBV19	TRBJ1-1	TGTGCCAGTACCACACCTAGGGGGACGCACACTGAAGCTTTCTTT	CASTTPRGTHTEAFF
-	TRBD1	TRBV7-9	TRBJ2-1	TGTGCCAGCAGCTCACTGGGACAGGGGATTTACAATGAGCAGTTCTTC	CASSSLGQGIYNEQFF
-	-	TRBV6-5	TRBJ1-2	TGTGCCAGCAGTGGGGAAGGGGGTAGGGGCTACACCTTC	CASSGEGGRGYTF
-	TRBD1	TRBV19	TRBJ1-5	TGTGCCAGTAGAGCGGGACAGGGACGTTCGGCGCCCCAGCATTTT	CASRAGQGRSAPQHF
-	-	TRBV2	TRBJ2-3	TGTGCCAGCAGTGAAGCTCGGGCAGATACGCAGTATTTT	CASSEARADTQYF
-	TRBD1	TRBV6-5	TRBJ1-1	TGTGCCAGCAGGACAGGGGGCGCGGGCACTGAAGCTTTCTTT	CASRTGGAGTEAFF
few	-	TRBV18	TRBJ1-5	TGTGCCAGCTCACCAGGCAGCGCCGAGGGCCAGCCCCAGCATTTT	CASSPGSAEGQPQHF
-	-	TRBV18	TRBJ2-5	TGTGCCAGCTCACCACTGGACAGTCAAGAGACCCAGTACTTC	CASSPLDSQETQYF
-	TRBD1	TRBV10-3	TRBJ2-1	TGTGCCATCAGTGAACGGCTATTAGGGGGCGATGAGCAGTTCTTC	CAISERLLGGDEQFF
-	-	TRBV2	TRBJ1-3	TGTGCCAGCAGTGTATGGACCGACACCATATATTTT	CASSVWTDTIYF
-	-	TRBV6-5	TRBJ2-5	TGTGCCAGCACTTCCTTAGGAGAGACCCAGTACTTC	CASTSLGETQYF
-	TRBD1	TRBV5-1	TRBJ1-5	TGCGCCAGCAGCCCCGGGACAGCGAATCAGCCCCAGCATTTT	CASSPGTANQPQHF
-	TRBD1	TRBV28	TRBJ1-2	TGTGCCAGCAGTTCCCGGACAGGGCCTAATAACTATGGCTACACCTTC	CASSSRTGPNNYGYTF
-	-	TRBV5-1	TRBJ1-4	TGCGCCAGCAGCTTGGAGGGGGTGGGTGAAAAACTGTTTTTT	CASSLEGVGEKLFF
-	TRBD1	TRBV25-1	TRBJ1-2	TGTGCCAGCAGTGCCAGGGGGCGGAGTGGCTACACCTTC	CASSARGRSGYTF
once	-	TRBV5-1	TRBJ2-3	TGCGCCAGCAGCTTGGCCGGGTTTGGAGATACGCAGTATTTT	CASSLAGFGDTQYF
-	TRBD1	TRBV6-1	TRBJ1-3	TGTGCCAGCAGTGTTCGGACAGGGACTGGAAACACCATATATTTT	CASSVRTGTGNTIYF
-	TRBD1	TRBV5-1	TRBJ1-4	TGCGCCAGCAGCTTCGGACAGGGTCATGAAAAACTGTTTTTT	CASSFGQGHEKLFF
-	-	TRBV5-1	TRBJ1-5	TGCGCCAGCAGCTGGACCGGGGTCGAGACCCAGCATTTT	CASSWTGVETQHF
-	-	TRBV13	TRBJ1-3	TGTGCCAGCAGCTTAGTCCAGGGCGCTAGAAACACCATATATTTT	CASSLVQGARNTIYF